This T cell receptor beta chain was profiled in a study of cytomegalovirus exposure and HLA in healthy donors. Study-wide points: In vitro testing confirmed a few CMV-associated chains as specific for CMV antigens.

The V and J ends lost 6 bases and 4 bases respectively, with 15 bases between them. This CDR3 contains 14 residues. Germline V gives CDR1 MNHNY, CDR2 SVGAGI (reference sequence). Profiled with immunoSEQ multiplex PCR; TCRdb holds only in-frame clones, not every one. The data contain 150,000 to 180,000 clones, 70% to 90% of them seen just once; the ten biggest clones take up more than 20%. This clone has just one count. The antigen remains undetermined. The sequence came from a man younger than 30 in good health and CMV-seropositive. This chain connects TRBV6-6 to TRBJ2-5; maybe TRBD2 (6 bases). The sequenced sample consisted of PBMCs. CDR3 bases: TGTGCCAGCAGCCACGACGGGGGTCCAGAGACCCAGTACTTC. Protein sequence: CASSHDGGPETQYF.